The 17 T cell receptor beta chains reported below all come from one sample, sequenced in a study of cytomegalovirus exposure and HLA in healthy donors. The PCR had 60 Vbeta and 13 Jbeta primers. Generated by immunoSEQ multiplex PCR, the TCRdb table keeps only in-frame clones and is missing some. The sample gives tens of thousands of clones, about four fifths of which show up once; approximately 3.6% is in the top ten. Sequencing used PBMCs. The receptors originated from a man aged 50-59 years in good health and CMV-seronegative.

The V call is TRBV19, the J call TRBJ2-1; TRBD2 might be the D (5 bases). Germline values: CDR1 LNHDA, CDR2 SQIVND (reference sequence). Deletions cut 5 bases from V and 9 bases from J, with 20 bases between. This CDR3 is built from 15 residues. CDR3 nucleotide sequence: TGTGCCAGTAGTCCTCTGGAGGCGGCGAAGGTTGAGCAGTTCTTC. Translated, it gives CASSPLEAAKVEQFF.

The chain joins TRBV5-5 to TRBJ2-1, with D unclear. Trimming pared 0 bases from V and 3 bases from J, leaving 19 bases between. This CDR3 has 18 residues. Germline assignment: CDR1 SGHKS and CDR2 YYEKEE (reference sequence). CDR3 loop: CASSLAGGSYLVYNEQFF. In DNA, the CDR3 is TGTGCCAGCAGCTTGGCCGGCGGCTCTTATCTAGTCTACAATGAGCAGTTCTTC.

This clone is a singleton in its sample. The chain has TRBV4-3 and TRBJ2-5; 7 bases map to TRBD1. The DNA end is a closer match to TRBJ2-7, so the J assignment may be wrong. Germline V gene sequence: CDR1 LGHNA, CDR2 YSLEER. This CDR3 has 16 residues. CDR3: CASSQDYRGRSYEQYF. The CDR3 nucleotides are TGCGCCAGCAGCCAAGATTACAGGGGCAGATCCTACGAGCAGTACTTC.

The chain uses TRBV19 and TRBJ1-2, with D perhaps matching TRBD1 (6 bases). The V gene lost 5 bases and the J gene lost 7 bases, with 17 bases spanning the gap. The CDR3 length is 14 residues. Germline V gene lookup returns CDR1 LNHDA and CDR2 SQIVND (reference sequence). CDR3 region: CASSPRRQASGYTF. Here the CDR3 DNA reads TGTGCCAGTAGTCCTCGACGACAGGCCAGTGGCTACACCTTC.

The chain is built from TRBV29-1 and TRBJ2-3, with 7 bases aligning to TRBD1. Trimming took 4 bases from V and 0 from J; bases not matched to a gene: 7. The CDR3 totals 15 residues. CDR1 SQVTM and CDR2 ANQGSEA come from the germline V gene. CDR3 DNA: TGCAGCGTTGTGTCGGGACAGACTAGCACAGATACGCAGTATTTT. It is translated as CSVVSGQTSTDTQYF.

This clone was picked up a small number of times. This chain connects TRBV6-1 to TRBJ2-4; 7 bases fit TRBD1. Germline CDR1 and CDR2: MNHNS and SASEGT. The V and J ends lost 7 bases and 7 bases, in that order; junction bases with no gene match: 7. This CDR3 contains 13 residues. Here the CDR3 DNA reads TGTGCCAGCACCCGGGACAGTTTTAACATTCAGTACTTC. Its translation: CASTRDSFNIQYF.

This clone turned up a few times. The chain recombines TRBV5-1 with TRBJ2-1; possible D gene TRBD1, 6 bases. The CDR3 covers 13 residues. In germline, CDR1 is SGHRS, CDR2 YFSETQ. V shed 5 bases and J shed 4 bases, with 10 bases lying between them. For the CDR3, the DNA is TGCGCCAGCAGGTCTGACAGGTACAATGAGCAGTTCTTC. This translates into CASRSDRYNEQFF.

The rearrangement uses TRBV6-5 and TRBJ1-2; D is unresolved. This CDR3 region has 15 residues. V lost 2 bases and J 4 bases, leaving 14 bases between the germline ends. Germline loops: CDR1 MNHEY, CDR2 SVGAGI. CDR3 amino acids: CASSYGLPRLYGYTF. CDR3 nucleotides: TGTGCCAGCAGTTACGGCCTGCCTAGACTCTATGGCTACACCTTC.

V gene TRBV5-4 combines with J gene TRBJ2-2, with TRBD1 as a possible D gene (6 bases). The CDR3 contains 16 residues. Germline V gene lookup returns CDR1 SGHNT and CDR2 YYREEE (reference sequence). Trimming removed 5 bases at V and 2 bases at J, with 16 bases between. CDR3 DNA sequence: TGTGCCAGCAGGCCGGCACAGGGTGGTAACACCGGGGAGCTGTTTTTT. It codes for CASRPAQGGNTGELFF.

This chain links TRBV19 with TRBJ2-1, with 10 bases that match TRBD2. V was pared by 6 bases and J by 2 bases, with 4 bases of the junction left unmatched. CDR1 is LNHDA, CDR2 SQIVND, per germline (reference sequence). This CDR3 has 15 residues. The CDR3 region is CASSESGRAYNEQFF. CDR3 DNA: TGTGCCAGTAGCGAGAGCGGGAGGGCCTACAATGAGCAGTTCTTC.

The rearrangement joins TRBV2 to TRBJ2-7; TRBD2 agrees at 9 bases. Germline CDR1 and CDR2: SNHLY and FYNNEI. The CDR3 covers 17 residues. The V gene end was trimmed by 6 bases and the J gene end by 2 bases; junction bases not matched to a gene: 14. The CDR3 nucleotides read TGTGCCAGCAGCCAAACCCCTAGCGGGGCCACTGCCTACGAGCAGTACTTC. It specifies CASSQTPSGATAYEQYF.

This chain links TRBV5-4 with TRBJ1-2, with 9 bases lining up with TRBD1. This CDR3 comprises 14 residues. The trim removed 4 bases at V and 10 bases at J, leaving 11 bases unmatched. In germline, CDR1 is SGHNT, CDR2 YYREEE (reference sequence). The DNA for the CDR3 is TGTGCCAGCAGCGGGGACAGGGTTGGGTATCTCTACACCTTC. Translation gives CASSGDRVGYLYTF.

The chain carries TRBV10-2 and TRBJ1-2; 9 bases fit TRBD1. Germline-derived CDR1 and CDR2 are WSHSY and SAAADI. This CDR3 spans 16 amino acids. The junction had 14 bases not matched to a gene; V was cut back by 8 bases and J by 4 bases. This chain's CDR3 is CASSDSQTGGVYGYTF. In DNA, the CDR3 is TGCGCCAGCTCCGACAGCCAGACAGGGGGAGTCTATGGCTACACCTTC.

CDR3 DNA: TGTGCCAGCAGTGAAGCTAGCGGGAGCTCCTACGAGCAGTACTTC. Protein: CASSEASGSSYEQYF. The rearrangement links TRBV6-1 to TRBJ2-7, with 9 bases that match TRBD2. V was pared by 0 bases and J by 0 bases, with 0 bases of the junction left unmatched. The CDR3 runs 15 residues. Germline CDR1 and CDR2: MNHNS and SASEGT.

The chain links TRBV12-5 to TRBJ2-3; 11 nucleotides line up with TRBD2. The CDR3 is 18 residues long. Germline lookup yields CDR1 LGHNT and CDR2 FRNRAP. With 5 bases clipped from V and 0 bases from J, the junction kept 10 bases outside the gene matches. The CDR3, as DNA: TGTGCTAGTGGTCCTCCTCCGGGACTAGCGGACAGCACAGATACGCAGTATTTT. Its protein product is CASGPPPGLADSTDTQYF.

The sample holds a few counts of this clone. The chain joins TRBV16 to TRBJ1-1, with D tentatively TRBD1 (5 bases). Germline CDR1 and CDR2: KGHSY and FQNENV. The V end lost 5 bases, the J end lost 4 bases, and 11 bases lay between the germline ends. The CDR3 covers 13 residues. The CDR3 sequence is CASSFGTPTEAFF. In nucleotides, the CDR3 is TGTGCCAGCAGCTTCGGGACTCCCACTGAAGCTTTCTTT.

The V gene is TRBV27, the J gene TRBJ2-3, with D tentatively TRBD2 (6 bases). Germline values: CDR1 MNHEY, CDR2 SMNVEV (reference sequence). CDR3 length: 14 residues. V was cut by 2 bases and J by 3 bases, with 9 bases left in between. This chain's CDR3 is CASSLIRGTDTQYF. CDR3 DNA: TGTGCCAGCAGTTTAATCCGGGGGACAGATACGCAGTATTTT.